This TCR beta chain was recovered during a study of OX40 agonist ivuxolimab in advanced cancers. As for the study in general: Antecedent anti-PD-1, anti-PD-L1 or anti-CTLA-4 therapy was permissible, with under 50% having received some.

Clones were sequenced by immunoSEQ multiplex PCR, and TCRdb holds only the in-frame ones, with some missing. The table records about 63,000 clones, around 88% of them present only once. Blood draws occurred at baseline, cycle 4 day 1, and cycle 7 day 1. The CDR3 totals 13 residues. Germline V gene lookup returns CDR1 SGHVS and CDR2 FQNEAQ. The ends were cut back, 5 bases at V and 4 bases at J, with 12 bases in the middle. This clone was recorded a few times. The source material was CD4+ or CD8+ T cells sorted from blood, sampled in a trial of the OX40 agonist ivuxolimab. This clonotype originated in an adult with an advanced solid tumor such as melanoma, head and neck, liver or kidney cancer. The chain employs TRBV7-8 and TRBJ2-7; D perhaps matches TRBD2 (6 bases). In nucleotides, the CDR3 is TGTGCCAGCAGCCACGGAGGGGATTACGAGCAGTACTTC. Its protein product is CASSHGGDYEQYF. Drawing the rest from reference TRBV7-8 and TRBJ2-7, the complete variable domain is GAGVSQSPRYKVAKRGQDVALRCDPISGHVSLFWYQQALGQGPEFLTYFQNEAQLDKSGLPSDRFFAERPEGSVSTLKIQRTQQEDSAVYLCASSHGGDYEQYFGPGTRLTVT.